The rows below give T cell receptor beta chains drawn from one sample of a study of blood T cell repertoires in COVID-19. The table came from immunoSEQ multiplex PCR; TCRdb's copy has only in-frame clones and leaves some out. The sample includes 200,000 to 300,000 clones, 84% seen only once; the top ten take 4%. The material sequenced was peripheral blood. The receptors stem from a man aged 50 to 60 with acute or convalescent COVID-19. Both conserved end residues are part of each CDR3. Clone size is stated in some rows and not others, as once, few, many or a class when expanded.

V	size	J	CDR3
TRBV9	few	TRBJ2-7	CASSERQGVDEQYF
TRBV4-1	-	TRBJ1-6	CASSPGTGLALTSPLHF
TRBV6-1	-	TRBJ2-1	CAALGTSGRNEQFF
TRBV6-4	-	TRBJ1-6	CASSGTGGYSPLHF
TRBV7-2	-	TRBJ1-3	CASRLTGASGNTIYF
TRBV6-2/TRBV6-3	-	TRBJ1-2	CASSVSGGYTF
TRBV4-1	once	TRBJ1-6	CASSHLSNSPLHF
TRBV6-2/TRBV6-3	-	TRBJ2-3	CASSQWGSGVSTDTQYF
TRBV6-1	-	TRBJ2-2	CASSEGLLGGELFF
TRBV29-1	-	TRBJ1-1	CSVEGDRGTEAFF
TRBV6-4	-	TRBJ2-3	CASSDLAGTDTQYF
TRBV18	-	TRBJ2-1	CASSPPGQGIGNEQFF
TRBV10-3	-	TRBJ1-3	CAIRGEGNTIYF
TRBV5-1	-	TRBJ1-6	CASSLEGGLVNSPLHF
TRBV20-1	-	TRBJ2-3	CSASIGGFLADTQYF
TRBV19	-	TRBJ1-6	CASSIRTDHSPLHF
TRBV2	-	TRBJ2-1	CASSEMRASGWVNEQFF
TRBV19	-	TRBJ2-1	CASSIQLGDNEQFF
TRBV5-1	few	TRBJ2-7	CASSSGGSSIEQYF
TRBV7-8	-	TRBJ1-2	CASSLVSGGNNYGYTF
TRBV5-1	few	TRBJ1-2	CASRPVAGKGGYTF
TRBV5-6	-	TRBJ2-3	CASSLSSGGEDTQYF
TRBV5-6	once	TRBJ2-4	CASSLAGTGQNIQYF
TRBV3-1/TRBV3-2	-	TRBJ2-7	CASSTQGSGYEQYF
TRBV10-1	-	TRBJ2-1	CASSEFFRGSGEQFF
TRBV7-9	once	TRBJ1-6	CASSPGAPLHF
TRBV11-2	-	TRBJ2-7	CASSLELADTYEQYF
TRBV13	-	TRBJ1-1	CASSLAVDSFGGTEAFF
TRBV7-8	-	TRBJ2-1	CASSLAPGLAGGSSYNEQFF
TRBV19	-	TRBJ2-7	CASSIGGQTEQYF
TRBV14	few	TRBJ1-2	CASSQSLGTVNYGYTF
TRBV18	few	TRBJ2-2	CASSLPEGQGNTGELFF
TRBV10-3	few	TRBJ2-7	CAISVQGANEQYF
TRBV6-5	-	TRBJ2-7	CASSSGLAAGEQYF
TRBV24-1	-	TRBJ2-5	CATSDSTLGAGETQYF
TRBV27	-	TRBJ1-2	CASSSSKTAYNYGYTF
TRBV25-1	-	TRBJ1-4	CASSESRGATNEKLFF
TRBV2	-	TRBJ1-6	CASKRQGWNSPLHF
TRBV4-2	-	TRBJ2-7	CASSQPHSDYEQYF
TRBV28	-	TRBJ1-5	CASSSRFGTPWGNQPQHF
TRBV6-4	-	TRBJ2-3	CASSDSGTGPRHF
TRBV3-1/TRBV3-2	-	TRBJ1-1	CASSQEAGLTEAFF
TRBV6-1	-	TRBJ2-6	CASSEGYSSGANVLTF
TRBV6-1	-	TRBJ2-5	CASSTGSAPETQYF